The sequence of this T cell receptor (beta chain) was determined in a study of blood T cell repertoires in COVID-19 (dated by TCRdb to the early 2020s). Some background on the complete study: Samples covering the acute and convalescent phases of COVID-19 were provided by collaborators in the United States, Italy and Spain. The material from the prospective study consisted of cDNA or gDNA derived from T cells, B-cell-depleted T cells, or PBMCs. Samples came from the ongoing ImmuneRACE study (first 160 participants) plus 1,254 subjects from 6 global collaborators. The dataset comprised deeply sampled blood TCRbeta repertoires from subjects exposed to, actively infected with, or recovered from COVID-19. The sample metadata nearly always contained a de-identified subject ID, COVID-19 status, age in years and sex. The repertoires were released in a freely available public database meant as a resource for research on the immune response to SARS-CoV-2. Where HLA class I and class II types were available, the types were taken from metadata supplied by the sample provider, not from assay-based typing.

General conclusions and limits of the study: How much clinical and demographic metadata was included differed by source and by participant, and the metadata was provided uncurated.

Collaborating institutions collected whole blood in K2EDTA tubes following their own protocols. For TCRbeta analysis, collaborators shipped samples in one of three forms: frozen whole blood, isolated PBMCs, or DNA extracted from either of those sample types. Notes on this clone: Its cognate antigen has yet to be identified. The sample holds no much larger clone one base away, and base qualities are not on file.

TCRbeta CDR3 regions were amplified from genomic DNA by means of the immunoSEQ Assay, a bias-controlled multiplex PCR. On the study's bioinformatics: The number of nucleated cells in each sample was estimated from the amplification of reference gene primers within the assay. To quantify the absolute abundance of each unique TCRbeta CDR3 rearrangement, sequence reads were collapsed and filtered. For each sample, productive Simpson clonality was calculated by taking the square root of Simpson's diversity index across productive rearrangements. In TCRdb, the immuneACCESS table is reduced to in-frame sequences with V and J assigned. These tables do not hold every clone; where another copy was compared, an unresolved V gene accounts for under half, and the others remain unexplained. Clone size and the V and J calls come from that table; the DNA yielded D and trimming. In this sample the table shows about 150,000 clones, more than 90% of which occur a single time. The top ten clonotypes cover approximately 0.5% of the sample.

Based on the germline V gene, the CDR1 and CDR2 sequences are MDHEN and SYDVKM. Germline trimming: 5 bases from V, 4 bases from J; junction bases outside gene matches: 5. From the cysteine up to the phenylalanine, the CDR3 has a length of 14 residues. Just CDR3 DNA is preserved here, 42 bases in frame from base 1. This clonotype was sampled from a man over 45 with acute or convalescent COVID-19. The source material was peripheral blood. In this chain, TRBV28 is recombined with TRBJ1-1; TRBD1 aligns with 9 central bases. The CDR3: CASSKQGAFTEAFF. The nucleotide sequence reads as follows: TGTGCCAGCAGTAAACAGGGGGCTTTCACTGAAGCTTTCTTT. Where the CDR3 stops, the reference TRBV28 and TRBJ1-1 genes take over; the full variable domain is DVKVTQSSRYLVKRTGEKVFLECVQDMDHENMFWYRQDPGLGLRLIYFSYDVKMKEKGDIPEGYSVSREKKERFSLILESASTNQTSMYLCASSKQGAFTEAFFGQGTRLTVV.